These T cell receptor beta chains were read from a single sample in a study of chemoradiotherapy in HPV16-positive cancers. The assay was immunoSEQ multiplex PCR, and TCRdb's table has in-frame clones only and misses some. This sample has about 14,000 clones; under 95% occur once, and the top ten carry about 2.5%. The sample here was blood, taken from a patient who underwent chemoradiotherapy. All receptors come from a human donor with HPV-associated anogenital cancer. The CDR3 runs from the conserved cysteine through the conserved F or W. D genes are given only for firm matches. A clone size is listed for some rows: how often the clone was seen (once, few, many), or a class if it is expanded.

v_call	j_call	clone_size	d_call	cdr3_nt	cdr3_aa
TRBV5-1	TRBJ2-3	.	.	TGCGCCAGCAGCTTGGCAACTCAAAGACTAGTTCGCACAGATACGCAGTATTTT	CASSLATQRLVRTDTQYF
TRBV5-5	TRBJ2-1	.	TRBD1	TGTGCCAGCAGCAGGGGACAGGGGGCGGCCGGCAATGAGCAGTTCTTC	CASSRGQGAAGNEQFF
TRBV27	TRBJ2-3	.	.	TGTGCCAGCAGCCCCAGCACAGATACGCAGTATTTT	CASSPSTDTQYF
TRBV7-2	TRBJ2-7	.	TRBD1	TGTGCCAGCAGCTTAGCGAGGGGGACAGGGTACCACGAGCAGTACTTC	CASSLARGTGYHEQYF
TRBV2	TRBJ2-1	.	.	TGTGCCAGCAGTGAACGTTTTTACAATGAGCAGTTCTTC	CASSERFYNEQFF
TRBV28	TRBJ2-7	.	.	TGTGCCAGCAGTTTATCGGCGCTCGAGCAGTACTTC	CASSLSALEQYF
TRBV5-1	TRBJ2-7	.	TRBD2	TGCGCCAGCAGCTTACCTAGCGGTACGTCGAATGACTACGAGCAGTACTTC	CASSLPSGTSNDYEQYF
TRBV29-1	TRBJ2-1	.	.	TGCAGCGTTGAAGGGGAGCAGGTTTCAAACAATGAGCAGTTCTTC	CSVEGEQVSNNEQFF
TRBV7-3	TRBJ1-5	.	.	TGTGCCAGCAGCACCGGGCCGAATCAGCCCCAGCATTTT	CASSTGPNQPQHF
TRBV7-9	TRBJ2-1	.	TRBD1	TGTGCCAGCAGCCGCCAGGGGGCGAGGAAGGATGAGCAGTTCTTC	CASSRQGARKDEQFF
TRBV6-6	TRBJ1-1	.	.	TGTGCCAGCAGAACCGGGGGGAGGTCGCTTGAAGCTTTCTTT	CASRTGGRSLEAFF
TRBV5-1	TRBJ1-4	.	TRBD1	TGCGCCAGCAGCTCTGGACAGGGGAGGGAAAAACTGTTTTTT	CASSSGQGREKLFF
TRBV6-6	TRBJ1-1	.	.	TGTGCCAGCAGGTGGGACGGCCGGAACACTGAAGCTTTCTTT	CASRWDGRNTEAFF
TRBV10-3	TRBJ2-7	once	TRBD2	TGTGCCATCAGCAAGCGGGGGGGCAACTACGAGCAGTACTTC	CAISKRGGNYEQYF
TRBV5-4	TRBJ2-2	.	TRBD2	TGTGCCAGCAGCCCTACTAGCGGGGGGGCCCCCGGGGAGCTGTTTTTT	CASSPTSGGAPGELFF
TRBV2	TRBJ1-3	.	.	TGTGCCAGCAGTTGGGGGGGAAACACCATATATTTT	CASSWGGNTIYF